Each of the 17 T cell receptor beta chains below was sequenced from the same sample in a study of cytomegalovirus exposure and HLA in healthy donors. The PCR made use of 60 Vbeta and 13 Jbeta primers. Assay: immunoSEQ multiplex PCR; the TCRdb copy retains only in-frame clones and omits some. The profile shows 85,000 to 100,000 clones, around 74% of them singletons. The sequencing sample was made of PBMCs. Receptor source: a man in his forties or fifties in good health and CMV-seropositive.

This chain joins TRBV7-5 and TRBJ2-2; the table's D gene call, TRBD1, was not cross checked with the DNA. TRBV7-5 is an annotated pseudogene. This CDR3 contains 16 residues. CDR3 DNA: TGTGCCAGAAGCTCACAGGAGCAGTTGAACACCGGGGAGCTGTTTTTT. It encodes CARSSQEQLNTGELFF.

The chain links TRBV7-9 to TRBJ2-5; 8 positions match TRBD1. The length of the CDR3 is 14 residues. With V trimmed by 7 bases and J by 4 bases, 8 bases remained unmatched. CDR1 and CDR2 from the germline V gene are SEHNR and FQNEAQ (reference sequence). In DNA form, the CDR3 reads TGTGCCAGCATCCAGGGGGCGTGGGGAGAGACCCAGTACTTC. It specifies CASIQGAWGETQYF.

The CDR3 DNA reads TGTGCCAGCAGCCTTCGTGCGACTAGCGGTTTTAATACGCAGTATTTT. Protein: CASSLRATSGFNTQYF. The rearrangement links TRBV11-2 to TRBJ2-3; 9 nucleotides align to TRBD2. This CDR3 contains 16 residues. Per the germline V gene, CDR1 is SGHAT and CDR2 is FQNNGV. J was trimmed by 7 bases and V by 5 bases; bases with no gene match: 13.

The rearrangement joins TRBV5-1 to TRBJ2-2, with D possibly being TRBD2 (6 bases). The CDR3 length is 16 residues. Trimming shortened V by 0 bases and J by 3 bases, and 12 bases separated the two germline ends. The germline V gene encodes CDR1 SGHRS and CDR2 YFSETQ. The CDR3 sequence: CASSLDPGLYTGELFF. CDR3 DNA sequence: TGCGCCAGCAGCTTGGACCCGGGACTGTACACCGGGGAGCTGTTTTTT.

CDR3 coding DNA: TGCGCCAGCAGCCAACAGGGACAGGGTAATCAGCCCCAGCATTTT. Its protein is CASSQQGQGNQPQHF. The rearrangement uses TRBV4-1 and TRBJ1-5; 9 bases map to TRBD1. Germline CDR1 MGHRA, CDR2 YSYEKL. The V segment lost 2 bases and the J segment 4 bases; nucleotides outside the gene matches: 3. The CDR3 length is 15 residues.

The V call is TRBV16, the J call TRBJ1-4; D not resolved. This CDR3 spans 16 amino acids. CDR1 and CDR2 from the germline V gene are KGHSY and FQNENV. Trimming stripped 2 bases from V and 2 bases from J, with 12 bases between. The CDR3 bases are TGTGCCAGCAGCCAAAGGACGGGGTCCACTAATGAAAAACTGTTTTTT. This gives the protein CASSQRTGSTNEKLFF.

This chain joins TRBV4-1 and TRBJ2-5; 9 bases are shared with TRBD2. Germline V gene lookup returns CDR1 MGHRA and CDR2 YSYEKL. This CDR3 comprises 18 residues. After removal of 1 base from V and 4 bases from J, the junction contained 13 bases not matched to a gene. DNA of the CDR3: TGCGCCAGCAGCCAAGGGCGGGGGGGCCCTCCAGTACGAGAGACCCAGTACTTC. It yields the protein CASSQGRGGPPVRETQYF.

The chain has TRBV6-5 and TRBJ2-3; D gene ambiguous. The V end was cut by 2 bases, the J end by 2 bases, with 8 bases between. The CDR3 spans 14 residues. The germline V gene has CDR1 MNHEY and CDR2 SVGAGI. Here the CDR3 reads CASSYPPSTDTQYF. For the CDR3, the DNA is TGTGCCAGCAGTTACCCCCCATCCACAGATACGCAGTATTTT.

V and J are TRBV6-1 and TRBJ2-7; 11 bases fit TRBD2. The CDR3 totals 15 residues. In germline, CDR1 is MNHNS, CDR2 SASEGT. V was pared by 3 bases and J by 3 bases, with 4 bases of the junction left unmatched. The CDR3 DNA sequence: TGTGCCAGCAGTGAGACTAGCGGGACGGTCTACGAGCAGTACTTC. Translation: CASSETSGTVYEQYF.

The CDR3 nucleotides read TGTGCCAGCAGTGAAGCTAACTCCCCGACCTACGAGCAGTACTTC. Translation gives CASSEANSPTYEQYF. The rearrangement joins TRBV6-1 to TRBJ2-7, with D unclear. This CDR3 is 15 amino acids long. V was shortened by 0 bases and J by 2 bases, with 11 bases between the two germline ends. The germline CDR1 and CDR2 sequences are MNHNS and SASEGT.

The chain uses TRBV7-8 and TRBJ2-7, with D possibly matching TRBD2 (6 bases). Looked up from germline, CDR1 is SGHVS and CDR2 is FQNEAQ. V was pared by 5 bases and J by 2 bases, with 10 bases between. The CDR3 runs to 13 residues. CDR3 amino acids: CASSSGPTYEQYF. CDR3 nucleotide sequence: TGTGCCAGCAGCAGCGGGCCCACCTACGAGCAGTACTTC. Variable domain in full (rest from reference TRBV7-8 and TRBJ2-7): GAGVSQSPRYKVAKRGQDVALRCDPISGHVSLFWYQQALGQGPEFLTYFQNEAQLDKSGLPSDRFFAERPEGSVSTLKIQRTQQEDSAVYLCASSSGPTYEQYFGPGTRLTVT.

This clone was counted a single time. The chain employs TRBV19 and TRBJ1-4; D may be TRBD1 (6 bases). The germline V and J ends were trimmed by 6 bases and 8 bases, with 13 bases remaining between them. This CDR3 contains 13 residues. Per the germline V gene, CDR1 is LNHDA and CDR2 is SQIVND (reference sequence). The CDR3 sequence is CASREGGREKLFF. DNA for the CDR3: TGTGCCAGTAGAGAAGGGGGTCGGGAAAAACTGTTTTTT.

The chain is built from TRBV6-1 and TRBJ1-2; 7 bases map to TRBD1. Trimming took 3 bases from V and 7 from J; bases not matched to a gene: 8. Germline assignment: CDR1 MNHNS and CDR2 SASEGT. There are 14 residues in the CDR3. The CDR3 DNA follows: TGTGCCAGCAGTGAGACAGGGAGAGGTAGTGGCTACACCTTC. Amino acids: CASSETGRGSGYTF.

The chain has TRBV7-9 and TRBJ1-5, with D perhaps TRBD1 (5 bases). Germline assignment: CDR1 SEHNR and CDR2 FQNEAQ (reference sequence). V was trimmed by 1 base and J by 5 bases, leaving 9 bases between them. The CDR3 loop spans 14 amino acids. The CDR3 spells CASSLGTGHQPQHF. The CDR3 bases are TGTGCCAGCAGCTTAGGCACAGGACATCAGCCCCAGCATTTT.

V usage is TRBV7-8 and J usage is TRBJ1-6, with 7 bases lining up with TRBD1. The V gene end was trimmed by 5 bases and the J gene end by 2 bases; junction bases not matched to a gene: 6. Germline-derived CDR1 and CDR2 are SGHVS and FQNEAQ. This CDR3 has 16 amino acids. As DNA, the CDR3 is TGTGCCAGCAGCCTACAGGGGAACACCTATAATTCACCCCTCCACTTT. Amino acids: CASSLQGNTYNSPLHF.

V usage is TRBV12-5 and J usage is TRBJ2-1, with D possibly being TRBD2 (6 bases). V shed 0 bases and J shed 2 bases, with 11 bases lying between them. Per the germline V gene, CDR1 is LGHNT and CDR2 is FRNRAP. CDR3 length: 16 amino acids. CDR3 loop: CASGLVLGGAYNEQFF. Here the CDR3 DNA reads TGTGCTAGTGGTTTGGTACTAGGCGGGGCCTACAATGAGCAGTTCTTC.

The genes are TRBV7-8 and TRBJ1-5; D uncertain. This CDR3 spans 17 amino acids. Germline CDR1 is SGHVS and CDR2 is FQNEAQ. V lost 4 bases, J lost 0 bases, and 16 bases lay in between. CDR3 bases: TGTGCCAGCAGCTCCTACCCCGCGACGGGTAGCAATCAGCCCCAGCATTTT. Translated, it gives CASSSYPATGSNQPQHF. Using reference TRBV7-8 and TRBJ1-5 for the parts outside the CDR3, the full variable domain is GAGVSQSPRYKVAKRGQDVALRCDPISGHVSLFWYQQALGQGPEFLTYFQNEAQLDKSGLPSDRFFAERPEGSVSTLKIQRTQQEDSAVYLCASSSYPATGSNQPQHFGDGTRLSIL.